The source of this TCR beta chain is a study of blood T cell repertoires in COVID-19. Background on the study: Whether acute or convalescent, the COVID-19 samples came from the United States, Italy and Spain.

Germline values: CDR1 SGHRS, CDR2 YFSETQ. V lost 7 bases, J lost 0 bases, and 6 bases stayed unmatched. The CDR3 has 14 amino acids. As processed by the authors: Nucleated cell number was recorded as an estimate derived from reference gene primer amplification. Repertoires were generated with immunoSEQ multiplex PCR, while TCRdb's copy carries only in-frame clones and drops some. The V and J calls and clone size come from that table; D and trimming were worked out from the DNA. The data show 75,000 to 95,000 clones, with approximately 82% seen just once and 25% held by the top ten. Sequenced: peripheral blood. The source of this sequence is a man between 60 and 75 years old with acute or convalescent COVID-19. The genes are TRBV5-1 and TRBJ1-1; the match to TRBD1 covers 7 bases. The CDR3 nucleotides read TGCGCCAGCCGCAGACAGGGACTGAACACTGAAGCTTTCTTT. Translating it yields CASRRQGLNTEAFF.